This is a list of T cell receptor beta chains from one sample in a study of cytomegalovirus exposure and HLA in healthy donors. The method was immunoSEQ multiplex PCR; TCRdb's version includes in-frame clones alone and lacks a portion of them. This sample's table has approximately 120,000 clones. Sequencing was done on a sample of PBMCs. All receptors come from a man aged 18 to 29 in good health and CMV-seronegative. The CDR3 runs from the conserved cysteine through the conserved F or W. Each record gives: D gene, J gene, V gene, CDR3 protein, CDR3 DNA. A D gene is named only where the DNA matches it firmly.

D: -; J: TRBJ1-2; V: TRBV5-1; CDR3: CASSQQGDNGYTF; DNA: TGCGCCAGCAGTCAACAGGGAGATAATGGCTACACCTTC
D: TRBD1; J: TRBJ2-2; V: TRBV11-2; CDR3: CASSPTGPGELFF; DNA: TGTGCCAGCAGCCCGACAGGGCCCGGGGAGCTGTTTTTT
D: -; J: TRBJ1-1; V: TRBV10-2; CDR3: CASSEKPGRGNTEAFF; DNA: TGCGCCAGCAGTGAGAAGCCAGGGAGGGGGAACACTGAAGCTTTCTTT
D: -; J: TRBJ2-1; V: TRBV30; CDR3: CAWSVIGDASSDNEQFF; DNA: TGTGCCTGGAGTGTAATTGGAGATGCAAGCTCCGACAATGAGCAGTTCTTC
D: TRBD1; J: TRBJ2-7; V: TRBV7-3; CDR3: CASSQGQFYEQYF; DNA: TGTGCCAGCAGCCAGGGACAGTTTTACGAGCAGTACTTC
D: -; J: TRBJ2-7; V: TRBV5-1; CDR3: CASSPTLQGYEQYF; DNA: TGCGCCAGCAGCCCTACCCTACAGGGCTACGAGCAGTACTTC
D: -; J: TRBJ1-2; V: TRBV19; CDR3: CAARGGSYTF; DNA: TGTGCCGCGCGTGGGGGGAGCTACACCTTC
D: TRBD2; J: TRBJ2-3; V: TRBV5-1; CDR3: CASSQFGREARDTQYF; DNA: TGCGCCAGCAGCCAGTTTGGGCGGGAGGCTCGAGATACGCAGTATTTT
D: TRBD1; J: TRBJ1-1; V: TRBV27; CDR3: CASSYRTGANTEAFF; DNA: TGTGCCAGCAGTTATCGGACAGGGGCGAACACTGAAGCTTTCTTT
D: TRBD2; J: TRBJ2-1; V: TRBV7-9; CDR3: CASSKTSGSYNEQFF; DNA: TGTGCCAGCAGCAAGACTAGCGGATCCTACAATGAGCAGTTCTTC
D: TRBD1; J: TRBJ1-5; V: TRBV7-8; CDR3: CASSLTGTGIDYQPQHF; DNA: TGTGCCAGCAGCCTCACCGGGACAGGGATCGATTATCAGCCCCAGCATTTT
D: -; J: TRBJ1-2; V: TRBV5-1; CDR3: CASSLVFRGANYGYTF; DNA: TGCGCCAGCAGCTTGGTGTTTCGGGGAGCAAACTATGGCTACACCTTC
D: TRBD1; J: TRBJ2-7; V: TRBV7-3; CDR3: CASSFLGTGLSYEQYF; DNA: TGTGCCAGCAGCTTCCTAGGGACAGGGCTCTCCTACGAGCAGTACTTC
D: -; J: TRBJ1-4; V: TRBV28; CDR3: CASILNEKLFF; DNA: TGTGCCAGCATCTTGAATGAAAAACTGTTTTTT
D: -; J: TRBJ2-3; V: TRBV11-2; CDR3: CASSSEDLGYRSDTQYF; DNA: TGTGCCAGCAGCTCGGAAGACCTAGGTTATCGTAGTGATACGCAGTATTTT
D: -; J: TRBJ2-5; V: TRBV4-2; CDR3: CASSFPGAWETQYF; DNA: TGTGCCAGCAGCTTTCCAGGGGCTTGGGAGACCCAGTACTTC
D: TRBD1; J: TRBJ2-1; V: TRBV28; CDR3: CASTTNQPRDRGSPSYNEQFF; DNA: TGTGCCAGCACCACAAATCAACCCCGGGACAGGGGTTCCCCCTCCTACAATGAGCAGTTCTTC
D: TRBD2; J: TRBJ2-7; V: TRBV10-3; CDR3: CAISGRLAGVLDEQYF; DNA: TGTGCCATCAGTGGAAGATTAGCGGGAGTACTGGACGAGCAGTACTTC
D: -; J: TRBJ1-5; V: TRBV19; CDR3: CASSKSPGNQPQHF; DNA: TGTGCCAGTAGCAAGTCTCCGGGCAATCAGCCCCAGCATTTT
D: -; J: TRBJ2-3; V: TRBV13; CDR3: CASSLGREQGLPSDTQYF; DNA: TGTGCCAGCAGCTTAGGGCGGGAACAGGGACTACCGTCAGATACGCAGTATTTT
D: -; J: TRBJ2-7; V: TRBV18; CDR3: CASSPSGLASSYEQYF; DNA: TGTGCCAGCTCACCAAGTGGGCTAGCTTCCTCCTACGAGCAGTACTTC
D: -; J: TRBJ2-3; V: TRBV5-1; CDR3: CASSLTFSRTDTQYF; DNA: TGCGCCAGCAGCTTGACCTTTAGCCGCACAGATACGCAGTATTTT
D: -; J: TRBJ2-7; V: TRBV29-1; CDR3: CSALIWGGRHF; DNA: TGCAGCGCCCTCATCTGGGGGGGGCGGCACTTC
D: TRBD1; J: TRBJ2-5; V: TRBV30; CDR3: CALDPGTGDLQETQYF; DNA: TGTGCCTTGGATCCCGGGACAGGGGACCTACAAGAGACCCAGTACTTC
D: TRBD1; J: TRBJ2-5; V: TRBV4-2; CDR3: CASSWGKGQGWETQYF; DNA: TGTGCCAGCAGCTGGGGCAAGGGACAGGGGTGGGAGACCCAGTACTTC
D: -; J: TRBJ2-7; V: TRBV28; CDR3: CASSLWGIVYEQYF; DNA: TGTGCCAGCAGTTTATGGGGCATTGTCTACGAGCAGTACTTC
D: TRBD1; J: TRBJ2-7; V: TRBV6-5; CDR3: CASSNRGNSYEQYF; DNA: TGTGCCAGCAGTAACAGGGGCAACTCCTACGAGCAGTACTTC
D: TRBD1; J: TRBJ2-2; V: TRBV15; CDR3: CATSGGNRGRFPGELFF; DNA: TGTGCCACCAGCGGGGGGAACAGGGGGCGGTTCCCCGGGGAGCTGTTTTTT
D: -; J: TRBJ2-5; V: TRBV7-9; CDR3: CASSLAPSGEQYF; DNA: TGTGCCAGCAGCTTAGCTCCGTCGGGGGAGCAGTACTTC
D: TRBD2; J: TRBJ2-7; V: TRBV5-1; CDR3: CASSLGTSGSYEQYF; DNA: TGCGCCAGCAGCTTGGGGACTAGCGGATCCTACGAGCAGTACTTC
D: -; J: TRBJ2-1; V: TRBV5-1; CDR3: CASSSGNRFNEQFF; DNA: TGCGCCAGCAGTTCTGGTAACAGATTCAATGAGCAGTTCTTC